A selection of T cell receptor beta chains follows, all from one sample in a study of cytomegalovirus exposure and HLA in healthy donors. The data were produced by immunoSEQ multiplex PCR, yet TCRdb's version contains in-frame clones alone and is incomplete. The table shows roughly 350,000 clones, with 86% occurring only once. Material: PBMCs. These receptors all come from a young woman in good health and CMV-seronegative. Each CDR3 is given without its conserved first and last residue.

>TRBV28
ASSSPGQGASEQY
>TRBV28
ASRGGGGNQPQH
>TRBV10-3
AISESGTGDMNTEAF
>TRBV11-1
ASSTILAGYTGELF
>TRBV2
AKGQGDYGYT
>TRBV27
ASSLRGDGYEQY
>TRBV5-1
ASSQGQHMNTEAF
>TRBV27
ASSFWGPHRPRSSYNEQF
>TRBV15
ATRGLAVEQF
>TRBV19
ASSTLGARGNTIY
>TRBV7-6
ASSLEQNQPQH
>TRBV28
ASSPSAGGNEQF
>TRBV18
ASSLLAGEGNEQF
>TRBV27
ASSSGAQSYEQY
>TRBV12-1
ASSFCWRVSGRANEQF
>TRBV18
ASSPPSDTEAF
>TRBV30
AWSLAHEQF
>TRBV9
ASSVGLPPGEKLF
>TRBV5-4
ASSWRTSRDEQY
>TRBV5-6
ASSYGLVGNEQF